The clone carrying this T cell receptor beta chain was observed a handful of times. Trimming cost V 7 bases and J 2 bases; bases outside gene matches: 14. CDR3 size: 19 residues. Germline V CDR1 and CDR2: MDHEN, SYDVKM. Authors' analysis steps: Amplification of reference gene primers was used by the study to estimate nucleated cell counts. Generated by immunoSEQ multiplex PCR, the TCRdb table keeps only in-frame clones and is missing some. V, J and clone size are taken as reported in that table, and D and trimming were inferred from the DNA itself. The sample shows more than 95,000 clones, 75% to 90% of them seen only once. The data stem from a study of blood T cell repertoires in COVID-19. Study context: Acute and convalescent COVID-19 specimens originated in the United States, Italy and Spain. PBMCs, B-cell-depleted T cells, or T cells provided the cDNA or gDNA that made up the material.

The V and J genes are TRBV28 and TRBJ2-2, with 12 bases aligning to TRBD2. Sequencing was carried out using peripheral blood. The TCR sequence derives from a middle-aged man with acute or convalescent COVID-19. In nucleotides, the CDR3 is TGTGCCAGCAAATCTCGGGGGGGACTAGCGGGCGAAAACACCGGGGAGCTGTTTTTT. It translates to CASKSRGGLAGENTGELFF.